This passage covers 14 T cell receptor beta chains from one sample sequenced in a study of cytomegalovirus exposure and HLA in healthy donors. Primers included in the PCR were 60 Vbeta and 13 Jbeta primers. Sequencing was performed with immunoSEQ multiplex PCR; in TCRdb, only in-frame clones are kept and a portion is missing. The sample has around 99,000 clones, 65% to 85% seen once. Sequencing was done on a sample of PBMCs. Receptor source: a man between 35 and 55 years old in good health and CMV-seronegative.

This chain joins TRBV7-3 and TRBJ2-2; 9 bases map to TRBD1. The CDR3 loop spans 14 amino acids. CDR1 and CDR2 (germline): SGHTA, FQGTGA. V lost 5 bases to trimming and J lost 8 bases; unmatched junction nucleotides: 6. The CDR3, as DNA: TGTGCCAGCAGCAAACAGGGGGCAGGAGGGGAGCTGTTTTTT. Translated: CASSKQGAGGELFF.

Here the CDR3 DNA reads TGTGCCAGCAGTTTATCGGCCTACAATGAGCAGTTCTTC. It yields the protein CASSLSAYNEQFF. The chain is built from TRBV28 and TRBJ2-1; no clear D gene. Germline loops: CDR1 MDHEN, CDR2 SYDVKM. V lost 1 base to trimming and J lost 2 bases, with 3 bases between them. This CDR3 is built from 13 residues.

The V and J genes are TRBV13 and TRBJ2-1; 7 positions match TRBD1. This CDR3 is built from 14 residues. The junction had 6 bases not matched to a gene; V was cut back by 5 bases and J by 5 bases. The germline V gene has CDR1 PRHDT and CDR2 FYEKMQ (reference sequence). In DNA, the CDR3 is TGTGCCAGCAGCGCAGGGGGTGGACACAATGAGCAGTTCTTC. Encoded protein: CASSAGGGHNEQFF.

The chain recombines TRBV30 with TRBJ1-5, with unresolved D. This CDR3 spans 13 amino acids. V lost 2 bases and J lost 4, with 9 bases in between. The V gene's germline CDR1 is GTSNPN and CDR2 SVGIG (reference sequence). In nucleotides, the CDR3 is TGTGCCTGGAGTTGGGCAGTTAATCAGCCCCAGCATTTT. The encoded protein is CAWSWAVNQPQHF.

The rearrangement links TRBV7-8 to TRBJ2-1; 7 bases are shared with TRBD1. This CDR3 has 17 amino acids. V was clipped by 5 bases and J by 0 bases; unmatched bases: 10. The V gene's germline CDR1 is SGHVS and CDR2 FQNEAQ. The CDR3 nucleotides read TGTGCCAGCAGCCAAGTAGGGGGCGGCAGCTCCTACAATGAGCAGTTCTTC. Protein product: CASSQVGGGSSYNEQFF.

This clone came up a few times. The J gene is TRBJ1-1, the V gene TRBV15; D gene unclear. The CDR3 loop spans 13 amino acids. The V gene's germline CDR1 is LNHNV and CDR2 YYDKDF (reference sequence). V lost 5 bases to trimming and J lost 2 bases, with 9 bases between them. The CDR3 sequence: CATSVADNTEAFF. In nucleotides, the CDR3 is TGTGCCACCAGCGTGGCGGATAACACTGAAGCTTTCTTT.

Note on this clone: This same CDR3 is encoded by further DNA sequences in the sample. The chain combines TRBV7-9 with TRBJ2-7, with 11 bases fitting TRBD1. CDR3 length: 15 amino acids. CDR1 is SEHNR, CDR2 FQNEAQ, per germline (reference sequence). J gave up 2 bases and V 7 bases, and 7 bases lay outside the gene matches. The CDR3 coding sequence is TGTGCCAGCACTGACACGGGACAGGGGGCCTACGAGCAGTACTTC. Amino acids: CASTDTGQGAYEQYF.

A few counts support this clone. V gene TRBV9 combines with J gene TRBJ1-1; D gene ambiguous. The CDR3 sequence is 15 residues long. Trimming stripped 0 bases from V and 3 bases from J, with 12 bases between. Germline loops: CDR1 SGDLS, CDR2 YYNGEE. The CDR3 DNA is TGTGCCAGCAGCGTAGACCCCCGTCGGTACACTGAAGCTTTCTTT. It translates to CASSVDPRRYTEAFF.

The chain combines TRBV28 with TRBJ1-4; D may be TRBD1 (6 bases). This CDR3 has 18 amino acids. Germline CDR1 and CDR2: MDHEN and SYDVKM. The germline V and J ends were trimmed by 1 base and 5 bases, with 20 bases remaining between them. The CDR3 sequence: CASSLLGLGGDINEKLFF. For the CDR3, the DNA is TGTGCCAGCAGTTTATTAGGTTTGGGAGGGGACATCAATGAAAAACTGTTTTTT.

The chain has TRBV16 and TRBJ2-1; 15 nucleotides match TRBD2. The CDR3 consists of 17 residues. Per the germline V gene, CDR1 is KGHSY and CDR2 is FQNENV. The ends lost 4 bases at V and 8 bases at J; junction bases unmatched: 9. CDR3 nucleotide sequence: TGTGCCAGCAGCCCCCCGGGACTAGCGGGAGGTCTAGATGAGCAGTTCTTC. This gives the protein CASSPPGLAGGLDEQFF.

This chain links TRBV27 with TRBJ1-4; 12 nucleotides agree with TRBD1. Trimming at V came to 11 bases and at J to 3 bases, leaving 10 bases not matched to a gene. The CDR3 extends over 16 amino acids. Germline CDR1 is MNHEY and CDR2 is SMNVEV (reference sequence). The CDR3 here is CASGTGGVIANEKLFF. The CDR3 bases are TGTGCCTCCGGGACAGGGGGCGTCATAGCTAATGAAAAACTGTTTTTT.

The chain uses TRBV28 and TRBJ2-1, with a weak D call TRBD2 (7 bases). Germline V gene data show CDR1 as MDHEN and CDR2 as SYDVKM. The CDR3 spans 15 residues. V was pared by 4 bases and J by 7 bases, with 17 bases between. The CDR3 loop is CASSSPGGPLNEQFF. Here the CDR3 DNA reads TGTGCCAGCAGTTCCCCGGGGGGCCCTCTAAATGAGCAGTTCTTC.

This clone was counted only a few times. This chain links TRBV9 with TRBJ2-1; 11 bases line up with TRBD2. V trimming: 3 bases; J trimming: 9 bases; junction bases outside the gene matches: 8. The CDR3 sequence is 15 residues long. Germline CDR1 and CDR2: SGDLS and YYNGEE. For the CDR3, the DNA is TGTGCCAGCAGCGCAACTAGCGGGAGTTCGAGTGAGCAGTTCTTC. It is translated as CASSATSGSSSEQFF.

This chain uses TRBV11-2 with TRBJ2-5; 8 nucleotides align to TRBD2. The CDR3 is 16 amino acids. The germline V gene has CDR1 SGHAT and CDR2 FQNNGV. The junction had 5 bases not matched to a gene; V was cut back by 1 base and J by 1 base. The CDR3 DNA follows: TGTGCCAGCAGCTTAGGGTTAGCGGGGAGCCAAGAGACCCAGTACTTC. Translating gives CASSLGLAGSQETQYF.